This T cell receptor (beta chain) was found in a study of T cells after yellow fever vaccination. Background on the study: SMART-Seq v4 Ultra Low Input handled preparation of low-cell-number fractions. Regarding the study as a whole: Repertoires sorted by FACS could include abundant clonotypes that are contaminants from the bulk population. The study re-detected most primary-vaccination clones after the booster (around 96% CD4, around 89% CD8). Weaker, the secondary response had a peak occurring faster, on day 5 versus 15.

The CDR3 spans 12 residues. CDR1 is SGHNT, CDR2 YYREEE, per germline (reference sequence). The V and J ends lost 7 bases and 2 bases respectively, with 10 bases between them. TCRdb used MiXCR to reprocess the 5' RACE reads, holding one entry per CDR3 protein. The sample carries around 600,000 distinct CDR3 sequences, roughly an eighth recorded once. Regarding this clonotype: The antigen is unknown.

The V call is TRBV5-4, the J call TRBJ2-7; weak D call: TRBD1 (5 bases). This sequence originates from a man aged 30-40 years who received the YFV17D yellow fever vaccine. The sequenced sample was PBMCs, obtained on the day of the yellow fever booster vaccination. Here the CDR3 DNA reads TGTGCCAGCGGCAGGGATACCTACGAGCAGTACTTC. As protein: CASGRDTYEQYF.